This T cell receptor beta chain came from a study of blood T cells in healthy people across ages. The wider study: Researchers report that template switching captured about one barcoded beta molecule per two T cells.

Per sample, no less than 6 micrograms of total RNA were extracted. On this clonotype itself: Its specificity is not known.

Study results and caveats: Long-lived donors had more naive CD4+ cells and higher diversity than aged donors.

A second PCR of roughly 7 to 11 cycles used a sample-barcoded 5' primer and a J-beta primer mix. TCRdb passed the 5' RACE reads through MiXCR, listing each CDR3 protein once. Of 1.4 million to 1.5 million distinct CDR3 sequences listed, 42% are singletons. The CDR3 has 12 amino acids. Trimming removed 6 bases from V and 9 bases from J, with 12 bases in between. The sequenced material came from blood. The chain couples TRBV12-3 or TRBV12-4 to TRBJ2-1; D possibly corresponds to TRBD2 (5 bases). The TCR comes from a woman aged 18-29 years in good health. CDR3 DNA: TGTGCCAGCAGGAGGACTGCGGGTGAGCAGTTCTTC. It specifies CASRRTAGEQFF.